These T cell receptor beta chains were read from a single sample in a study of T cell responses to AZD1222 COVID-19 vaccine. Some clones are missing from TCRdb's copy, which holds only in-frame ones; the method was immunoSEQ multiplex PCR. The table shows 70,000 to 100,000 clones, with approximately 85% occurring only once. Here the sequenced sample was peripheral blood, taken 28 days after the second AZD1222 dose. The origin of the receptors is an adult who received the AZD1222 COVID-19 vaccine. The CDR3 runs from the conserved cysteine through the conserved F or W. A D gene is named only where the DNA matches it firmly. Only part of the rows carry a size: once, few, many, or a class if the clone is expanded.

TRBV24-1	TRBD2	.	TRBJ2-3	CATRAGSTDTQYF	TGTGCCACCAGAGCGGGGAGCACAGATACGCAGTATTTT
TRBV5-4	TRBD1	few	TRBJ2-3	CASGPGQGFDTQYF	TGTGCCAGCGGGCCGGGACAGGGATTTGATACGCAGTATTTT
TRBV28	.	.	TRBJ1-1	CASTPRDRRMRNTEAFF	TGTGCCAGCACCCCCCGCGACAGGCGCATGAGGAACACTGAAGCTTTCTTT
TRBV14	TRBD1	.	TRBJ2-4	CASSLGQGWAKNIQYF	TGTGCCAGCAGCCTGGGACAGGGTTGGGCCAAAAACATTCAGTACTTC
TRBV6-2/TRBV6-3	.	once	TRBJ1-1	CASSYTDSSWDTEAFF	TGTGCCAGCAGTTACACGGACAGCTCATGGGACACTGAAGCTTTCTTT
TRBV11-2	.	.	TRBJ1-5	CASSLQDDQPQHF	TGTGCCAGCAGCTTACAGGACGATCAGCCCCAGCATTTT
TRBV25-1	TRBD1	.	TRBJ2-7	CASSPLPLENTGAYEQYF	TGTGCCAGCAGTCCCCTCCCCTTAGAAAACACAGGGGCCTACGAGCAGTACTTC
TRBV9	TRBD1	.	TRBJ2-3	CASSETGADTQYF	TGTGCCAGCAGCGAGACAGGGGCAGATACGCAGTATTTT
TRBV2	TRBD1	.	TRBJ2-3	CASKSWTGSSDTQYF	TGTGCCAGCAAATCCTGGACAGGGTCCTCAGATACGCAGTATTTT
TRBV7-2	.	.	TRBJ2-7	CASSPQRAPHEQYF	TGTGCCAGCAGCCCCCAGAGGGCGCCCCACGAGCAGTACTTC
TRBV19	.	.	TRBJ1-1	CASSPDSMNTEAFF	TGTGCCAGTAGTCCGGACAGTATGAACACTGAAGCTTTCTTT
TRBV6-5	.	.	TRBJ1-5	CASRTGTSPSGPQHF	TGTGCCAGCAGAACCGGGACCTCCCCAAGTGGGCCCCAGCATTTT
TRBV7-6	.	.	TRBJ1-2	CASSPDRSPNYGYTF	TGTGCCAGCAGTCCAGACAGGTCCCCTAACTATGGCTACACCTTC
TRBV12-3/TRBV12-4	.	.	TRBJ1-2	CASSKGTNGGYTF	TGTGCCAGCAGTAAAGGGACAAATGGGGGCTACACCTTC
TRBV5-4	TRBD1	.	TRBJ2-6	CASSPDRGMGANVLTF	TGTGCCAGCAGCCCCGACAGGGGAATGGGGGCCAACGTCCTGACTTTC
TRBV18	TRBD2	.	TRBJ2-7	CASSPSAGRDEQYF	TGTGCCAGCTCACCTTCAGCGGGACGGGACGAGCAGTACTTC
TRBV10-3	.	.	TRBJ2-7	CAISRQETYEQYF	TGTGCCATCAGCAGACAGGAGACCTACGAGCAGTACTTC
TRBV5-8	.	.	TRBJ1-1	CGDTEAFF	TGTGGGGACACTGAAGCTTTCTTT
TRBV2	.	.	TRBJ2-7	CASSEVGEQYF	TGTGCCAGCAGTGAAGTGGGGGAGCAGTACTTC
TRBV28	.	.	TRBJ2-3	CASLSGGHTDTQYF	TGTGCCAGCTTGAGCGGAGGACACACAGATACGCAGTATTTT
TRBV28	.	.	TRBJ1-1	CASSSPGVGTEAFF	TGTGCCAGCAGTTCCCCTGGGGTGGGGACTGAAGCTTTCTTT
TRBV12-3/TRBV12-4	.	.	TRBJ1-5	CASSARGGQPQHF	TGTGCCAGCAGTGCCAGGGGAGGTCAGCCCCAGCATTTT
TRBV28	TRBD2	.	TRBJ2-1	CASSSLLAANEQFF	TGTGCCAGCAGTTCCCTACTAGCGGCAAATGAGCAGTTCTTC
TRBV11-2	.	.	TRBJ1-2	CASSPVVAGLDYGYTF	TGTGCCAGCAGTCCCGTCGTCGCAGGATTAGACTATGGCTACACCTTC
TRBV7-8	TRBD2	.	TRBJ2-3	CASSFLSNLAGVGDTQYF	TGTGCCAGCAGCTTCCTGAGCAACCTAGCGGGAGTTGGGGATACGCAGTATTTT
TRBV7-8	TRBD2	.	TRBJ2-2	CASSVGTSGSWNTGELFF	TGTGCCAGCAGCGTCGGGACTAGCGGGAGTTGGAACACCGGGGAGCTGTTTTTT
TRBV7-9	.	.	TRBJ1-1	CASSRQPNTEAFF	TGTGCCAGCAGCCGACAGCCAAACACTGAAGCTTTCTTT
TRBV28	TRBD1	.	TRBJ1-2	CASSTIPTGTGGDGYTF	TGTGCCAGCAGCACAATACCAACCGGGACAGGGGGCGATGGCTACACCTTC
TRBV5-1	.	.	TRBJ2-7	CASSLGQVRSYEQYF	TGCGCCAGCAGCTTGGGGCAGGTCCGCTCCTACGAGCAGTACTTC
TRBV28	.	once	TRBJ1-4	CASSALAGMGEKLFF	TGTGCCAGCAGCGCTCTCGCGGGGATGGGGGAAAAACTGTTTTTT
TRBV14	.	.	TRBJ2-5	CASSQDWGGETQYF	TGTGCCAGCAGCCAAGATTGGGGCGGGGAGACCCAGTACTTC
TRBV3-1/TRBV3-2	.	.	TRBJ1-2	CASSQDQGISVGYTF	TGTGCCAGCAGCCAAGATCAGGGGATTTCCGTCGGCTACACCTTC
TRBV28	.	.	TRBJ1-2	CASSLLREGYTF	TGTGCCAGCAGTTTATTACGGGAGGGCTACACCTTC
TRBV28	TRBD1	.	TRBJ2-7	CASSYRGRGLSYEQYF	TGTGCCAGCAGTTACAGGGGGCGGGGCCTCTCCTACGAGCAGTACTTC
TRBV28	.	.	TRBJ2-1	CASSSIASPSRHEQFF	TGTGCCAGCAGTTCCATCGCTAGCCCGAGTCGCCATGAGCAGTTCTTC
TRBV19	.	.	TRBJ2-7	CASSINGYYEQYF	TGTGCCAGTAGTATAAACGGCTACTACGAGCAGTACTTC
TRBV30	.	.	TRBJ2-7	CAWSDGLGSTYEQYF	TGTGCCTGGAGTGACGGATTAGGGTCGACCTACGAGCAGTACTTC
TRBV6-5	.	.	TRBJ2-7	CASTPSGSSYEQYF	TGTGCCAGCACCCCATCAGGTTCCTCCTACGAGCAGTACTTC
TRBV27	.	.	TRBJ1-1	CASSLSGRAFF	TGTGCCAGCAGTTTATCGGGAAGGGCTTTCTTT
TRBV6-4	TRBD1	many	TRBJ2-1	CASSTGENNEQFF	TGTGCCAGCAGTACAGGGGAAAACAATGAGCAGTTCTTC
TRBV7-9	TRBD2	once	TRBJ2-3	CASSSGLDAIDTQYF	TGTGCCAGCAGCTCGGGACTAGACGCAATCGATACGCAGTATTTT
TRBV28	.	.	TRBJ1-5	CASSFPRQISNQPQHF	TGTGCCAGCAGTTTCCCCCGGCAGATTAGCAATCAGCCCCAGCATTTT
TRBV29-1	TRBD1	.	TRBJ1-2	CSVPRTGGLGTF	TGCAGCGTCCCTCGGACAGGGGGCCTTGGGACCTTC
TRBV28	.	.	TRBJ2-3	CASSLLDTQYF	TGTGCCAGCAGTTTATTAGATACGCAGTATTTT
TRBV5-1	TRBD1	once	TRBJ2-7	CASSLNTGGPNEQYF	TGCGCCAGCAGCTTGAATACAGGGGGTCCCAACGAGCAGTACTTC
TRBV7-8	TRBD2	.	TRBJ2-5	CASSLVLAGEHQETQYF	TGTGCCAGCAGCTTGGTTCTAGCGGGGGAACACCAAGAGACCCAGTACTTC
TRBV10-3	TRBD1	.	TRBJ1-4	CAIRQGYANEKLFF	TGTGCCATCAGACAGGGGTATGCTAATGAAAAACTGTTTTTT
TRBV28	.	.	TRBJ1-2	CASSLYYGDGYTF	TGTGCCAGCAGTTTATACTACGGAGACGGCTACACCTTC
TRBV6-5	TRBD2	.	TRBJ2-1	CASSQTSGINEQFF	TGTGCCAGCAGTCAAACTAGCGGGATAAATGAGCAGTTCTTC
TRBV6-5	TRBD2	.	TRBJ2-3	CASSYGRGGSTDTQYF	TGTGCCAGCAGTTACGGGCGGGGGGGTAGCACAGATACGCAGTATTTT
TRBV11-2	.	.	TRBJ2-6	CASSLTGSGANVLTF	TGTGCCAGCAGCTTGACGGGCTCTGGGGCCAACGTCCTGACTTTC